The TCR beta chain under discussion was sequenced for a study of Graves' ophthalmopathy and Graves' hyperthyroidism. Study-level information: The authors collected peripheral blood at initial diagnosis, before any treatment.

Uncontrolled infections, other autoimmune diseases, pregnancy or lactation barred patients from enrollment. This clonotype has at least ten counts. The antigen remains undetermined. The authors amplified TCR beta CDR3 regions from RNA transcripts. HTBI-primed first-round RT-PCR preceded second-round multiplex PCR. In TCRdb, the multiplex PCR reads were re-called with MiXCR into one record per CDR3 protein. In the table there are roughly 160,000 distinct CDR3 sequences, roughly two fifths of which are singletons. Study outcomes and limitations: In blood, most expanded thyroid clonotypes above 0.001 frequency were also detected.

Germline loops: CDR1 GTSNPN, CDR2 SVGIG (reference sequence). The CDR3 is 12 residues long. V was shortened by 5 bases and J by 1 base, with 8 bases between the two germline ends. The source is a man aged 30 to 45 with Graves' ophthalmopathy. This chain links TRBV30 with TRBJ1-1, with D hard to call. Sequenced material: peripheral blood. CDR3 region: CAWGPGNTEAFF. The CDR3, as DNA: TGTGCCTGGGGTCCAGGGAACACTGAAGCTTTCTTT.